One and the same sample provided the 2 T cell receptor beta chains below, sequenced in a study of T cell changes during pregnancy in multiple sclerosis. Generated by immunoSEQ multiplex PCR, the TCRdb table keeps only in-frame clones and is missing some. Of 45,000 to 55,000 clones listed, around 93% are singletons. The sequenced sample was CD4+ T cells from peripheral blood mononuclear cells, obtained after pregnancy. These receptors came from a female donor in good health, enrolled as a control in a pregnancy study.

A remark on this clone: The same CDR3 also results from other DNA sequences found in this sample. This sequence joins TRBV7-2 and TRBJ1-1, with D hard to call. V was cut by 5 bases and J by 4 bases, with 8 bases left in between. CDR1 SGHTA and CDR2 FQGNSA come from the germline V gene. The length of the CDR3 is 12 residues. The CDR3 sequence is CASSGGSTEAFF. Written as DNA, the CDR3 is TGTGCCAGCAGCGGCGGAAGCACTGAAGCTTTCTTT.

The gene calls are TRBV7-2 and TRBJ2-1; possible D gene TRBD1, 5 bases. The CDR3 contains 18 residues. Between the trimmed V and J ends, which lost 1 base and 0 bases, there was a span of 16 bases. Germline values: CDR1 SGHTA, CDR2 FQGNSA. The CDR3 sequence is CASSLGQSRGGSYNEQFF. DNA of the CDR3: TGTGCCAGCAGCTTAGGACAGTCTCGCGGTGGCTCCTACAATGAGCAGTTCTTC. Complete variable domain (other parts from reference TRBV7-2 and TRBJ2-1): GAGVSQSPSNKVTEKGKDVELRCDPISGHTALYWYRQSLGQGLEFLIYFQGNSAPDKSGLPSDRFSAERTGGSVSTLTIQRTQQEDSAVYLCASSLGQSRGGSYNEQFFGPGTRLTVL.